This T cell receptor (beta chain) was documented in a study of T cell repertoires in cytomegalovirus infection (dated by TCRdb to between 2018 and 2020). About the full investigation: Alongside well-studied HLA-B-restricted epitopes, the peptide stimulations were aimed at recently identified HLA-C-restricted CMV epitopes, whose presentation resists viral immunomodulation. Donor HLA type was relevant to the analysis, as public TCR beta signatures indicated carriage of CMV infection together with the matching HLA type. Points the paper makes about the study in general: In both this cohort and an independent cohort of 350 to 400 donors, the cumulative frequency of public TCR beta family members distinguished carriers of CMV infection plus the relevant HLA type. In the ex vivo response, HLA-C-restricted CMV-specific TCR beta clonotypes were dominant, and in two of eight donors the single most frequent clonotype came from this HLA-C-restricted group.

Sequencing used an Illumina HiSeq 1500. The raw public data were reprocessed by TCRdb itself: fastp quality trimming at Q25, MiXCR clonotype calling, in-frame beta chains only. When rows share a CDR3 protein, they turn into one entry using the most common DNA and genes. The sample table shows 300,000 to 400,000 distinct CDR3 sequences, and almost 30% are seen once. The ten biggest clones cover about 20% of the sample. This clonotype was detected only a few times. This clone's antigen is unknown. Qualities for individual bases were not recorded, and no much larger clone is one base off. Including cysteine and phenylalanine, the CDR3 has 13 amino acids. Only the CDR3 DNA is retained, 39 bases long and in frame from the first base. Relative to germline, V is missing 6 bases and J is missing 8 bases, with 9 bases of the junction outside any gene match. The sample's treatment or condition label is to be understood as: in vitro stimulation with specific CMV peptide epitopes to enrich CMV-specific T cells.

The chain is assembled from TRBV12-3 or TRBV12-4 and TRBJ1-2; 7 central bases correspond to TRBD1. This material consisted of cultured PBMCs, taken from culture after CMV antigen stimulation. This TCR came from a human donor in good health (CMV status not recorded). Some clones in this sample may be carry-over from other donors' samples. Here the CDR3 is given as CASSRQGIGGYTF. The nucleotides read TGTGCCAGCAGCAGACAGGGCATCGGGGGCTACACCTTC.